This T cell receptor (beta chain) was retrieved from a study of beta chain features in type 1 diabetes. Background on the study: Sorted cells examined across all samples numbered roughly 100 million. Study conclusions and caveats: Since sequencing was performed on cDNA, cells with high TCR expression could be over-represented. Patients and controls would share equally any PCR tilt toward shorter templates. For patients, the naive, central memory and Treg TCRB repertoires appeared more alike than for healthy donors.

On this clone: What it recognizes is unknown.

Expressed TCRB transcripts were sequenced after all isolated RNA was converted to cDNA. Repertoires were generated with immunoSEQ multiplex PCR, while TCRdb's copy carries only in-frame clones and drops some. In the table there are roughly 120,000 clones, under 40% of which are singletons. Trimming cost V 10 bases and J 1 base; bases outside gene matches: 10. This CDR3 comprises 16 residues. Germline V lookup: CDR1 SGHDT, CDR2 YYEEEE. The chain joins TRBV5-6 to TRBJ2-6; 8 nucleotides agree with TRBD1. Sample: stem cell memory CD4+ T cells from blood. This receptor was taken from a young woman in good health. The CDR3 loop reads CAGGFGTGSGANVLTF. DNA for the CDR3: TGTGCCGGGGGGTTCGGGACAGGATCTGGGGCCAACGTCCTGACTTTC.